Sequencing of this TCR beta chain was carried out in a study of prognosis after radiotherapy for stage I lung cancer. V dropped 7 bases and J dropped 2; count of bases not matched to a gene: 6. The CDR3 is made up of 15 amino acids. The V gene's germline CDR1 is SNHLY and CDR2 FYNNEI. Two-round multiplex PCR amplified TCR beta CDR3 from genomic DNA. Primers were specific to each TRBV and TRBJ gene in first-round PCR. TCRdb redid the calling of the multiplex PCR reads with MiXCR, one entry per CDR3 protein. The sample consists of fewer than 40,000 distinct CDR3 sequences, more than 30% of them appearing once. This clonotype was seen at least ten times.

The rearrangement uses TRBV2 and TRBJ2-3, with TRBD2 matching 10 bases. The sequence derives from a donor of 50 years or more with non-small cell lung cancer. The sample consisted of PBMCs, taken before or after stereotactic body radiation therapy (not recorded which). CDR3: CASKASGGYTDTQYF. The CDR3 nucleotides read TGTGCCAGCAAAGCTAGCGGGGGATACACAGATACGCAGTATTTT.